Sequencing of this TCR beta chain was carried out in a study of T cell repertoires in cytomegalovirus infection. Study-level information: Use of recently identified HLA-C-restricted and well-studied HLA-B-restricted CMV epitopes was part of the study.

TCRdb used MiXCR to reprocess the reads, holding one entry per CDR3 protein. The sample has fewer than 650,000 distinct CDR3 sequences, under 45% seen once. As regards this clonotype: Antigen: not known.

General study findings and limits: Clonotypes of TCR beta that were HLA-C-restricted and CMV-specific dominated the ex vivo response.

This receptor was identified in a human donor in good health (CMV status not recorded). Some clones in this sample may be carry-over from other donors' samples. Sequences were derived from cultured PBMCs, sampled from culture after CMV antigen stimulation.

As DNA, the CDR3 is TGCAGCGTTGAATACCGAGGATTGAACACTGAAGCTTTCTTT. Its translation is CSVEYRGLNTEAFF. The chain carries TRBV29-1 and TRBJ1-1; D is ambiguous. The CDR3 totals 14 residues. CDR1 and CDR2 (germline): SQVTM, ANQGSEA. Trimming stripped 2 bases from V and 0 bases from J, with 10 bases between.